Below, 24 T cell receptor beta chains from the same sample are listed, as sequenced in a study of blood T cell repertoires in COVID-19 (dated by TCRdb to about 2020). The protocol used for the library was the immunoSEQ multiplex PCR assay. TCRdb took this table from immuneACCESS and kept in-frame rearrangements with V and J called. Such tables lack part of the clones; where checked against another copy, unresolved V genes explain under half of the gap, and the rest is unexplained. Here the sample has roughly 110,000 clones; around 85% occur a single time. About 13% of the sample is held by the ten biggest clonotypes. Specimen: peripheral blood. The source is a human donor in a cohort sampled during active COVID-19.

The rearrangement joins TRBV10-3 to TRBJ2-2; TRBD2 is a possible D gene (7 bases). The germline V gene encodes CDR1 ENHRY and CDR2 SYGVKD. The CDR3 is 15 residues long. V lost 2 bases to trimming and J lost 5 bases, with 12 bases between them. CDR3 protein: CAISERGARTGELFF. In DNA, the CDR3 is TGTGCCATCAGTGAGCGGGGGGCAAGGACCGGGGAGCTGTTTTTT.

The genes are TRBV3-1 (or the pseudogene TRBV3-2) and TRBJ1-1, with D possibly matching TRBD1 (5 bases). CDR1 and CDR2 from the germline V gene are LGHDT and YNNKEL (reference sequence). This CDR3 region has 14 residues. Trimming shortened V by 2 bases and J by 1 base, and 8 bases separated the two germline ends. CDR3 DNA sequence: TGTGCCAGCAGCCAACGGAGGGGGAACACTGAAGCTTTCTTT. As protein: CASSQRRGNTEAFF.

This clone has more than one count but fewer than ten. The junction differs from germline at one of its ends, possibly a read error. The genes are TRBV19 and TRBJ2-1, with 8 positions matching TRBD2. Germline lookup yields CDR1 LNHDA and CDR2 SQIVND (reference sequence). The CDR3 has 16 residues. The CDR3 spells CASSPAGGDFDNELFF. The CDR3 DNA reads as TGTGCCAGTAGCCCTGCGGGGGGTGACTTCGACAATGAGCTGTTCTTC. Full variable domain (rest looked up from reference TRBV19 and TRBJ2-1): DGGITQSPKYLFRKEGQNVTLSCEQNLNHDAMYWYRQDPGQGLRLIYYSQIVNDFQKGDIAEGYSVSREKKESFPLTVTSAQKNPTAFYLCASSPAGGDFDNELFFGPGTRLTVL.

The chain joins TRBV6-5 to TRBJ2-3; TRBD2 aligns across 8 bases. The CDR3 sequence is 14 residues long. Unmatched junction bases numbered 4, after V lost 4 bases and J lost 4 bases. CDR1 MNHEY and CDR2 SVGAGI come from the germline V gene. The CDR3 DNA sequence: TGTGCCAGCAGTTCGGGACTAGACGCAGATACGCAGTATTTT. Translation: CASSSGLDADTQYF.

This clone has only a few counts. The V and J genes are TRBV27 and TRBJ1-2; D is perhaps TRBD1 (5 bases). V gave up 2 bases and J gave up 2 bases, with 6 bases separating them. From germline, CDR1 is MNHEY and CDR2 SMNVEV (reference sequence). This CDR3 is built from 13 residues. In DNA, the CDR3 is TGTGCCAGCAGTTTACGGACAAACTATGGCTACACCTTC. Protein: CASSLRTNYGYTF.

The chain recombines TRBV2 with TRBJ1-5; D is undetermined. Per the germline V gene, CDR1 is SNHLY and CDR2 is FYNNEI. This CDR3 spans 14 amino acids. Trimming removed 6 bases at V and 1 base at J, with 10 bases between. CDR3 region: CASSENLSNQPQHF. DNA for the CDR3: TGTGCCAGCAGCGAAAATTTAAGCAATCAGCCCCAGCATTTT.

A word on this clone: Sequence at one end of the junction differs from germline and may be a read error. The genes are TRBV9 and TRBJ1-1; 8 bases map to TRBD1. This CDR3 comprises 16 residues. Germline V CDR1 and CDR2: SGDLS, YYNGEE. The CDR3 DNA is TGTGCCAGCAGCTCAGGGACAGGAAAAACAGGGACTGAAGCTTTTTTT. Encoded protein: CASSSGTGKTGTEAFF.

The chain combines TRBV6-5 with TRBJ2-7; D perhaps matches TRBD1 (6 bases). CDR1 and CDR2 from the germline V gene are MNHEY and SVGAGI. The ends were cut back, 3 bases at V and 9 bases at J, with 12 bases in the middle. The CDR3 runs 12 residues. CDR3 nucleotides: TGTGCCAGCAGTTATGGCAGGGGCGGGCAGTACTTC. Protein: CASSYGRGGQYF.

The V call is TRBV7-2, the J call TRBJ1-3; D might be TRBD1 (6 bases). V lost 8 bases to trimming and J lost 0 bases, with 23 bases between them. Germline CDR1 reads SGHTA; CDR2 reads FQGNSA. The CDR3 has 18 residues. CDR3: CASAFLPPGAHSGNTIYF. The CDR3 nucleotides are TGTGCCAGCGCGTTCCTGCCCCCAGGGGCCCACTCTGGAAACACCATATATTTT. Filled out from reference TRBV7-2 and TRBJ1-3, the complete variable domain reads GAGVSQSPSNKVTEKGKDVELRCDPISGHTALYWYRQSLGQGLEFLIYFQGNSAPDKSGLPSDRFSAERTGGSVSTLTIQRTQQEDSAVYLCASAFLPPGAHSGNTIYFGEGSWLTVV.

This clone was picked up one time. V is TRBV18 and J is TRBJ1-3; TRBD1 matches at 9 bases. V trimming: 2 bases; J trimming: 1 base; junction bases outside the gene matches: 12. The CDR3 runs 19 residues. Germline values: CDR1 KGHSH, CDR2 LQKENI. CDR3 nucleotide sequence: TGTGCCAGCTCACCAAAGCCGGGACAGGGATTTTTGTCTGGAAACACCATATATTTT. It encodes CASSPKPGQGFLSGNTIYF.

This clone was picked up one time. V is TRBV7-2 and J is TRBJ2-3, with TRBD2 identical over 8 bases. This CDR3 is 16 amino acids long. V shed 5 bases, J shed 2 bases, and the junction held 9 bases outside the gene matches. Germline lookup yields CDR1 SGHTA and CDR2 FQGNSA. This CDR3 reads CASSKLPGLDTDTQYF. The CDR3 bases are TGTGCCAGCAGCAAACTTCCGGGACTAGACACAGATACGCAGTATTTT.

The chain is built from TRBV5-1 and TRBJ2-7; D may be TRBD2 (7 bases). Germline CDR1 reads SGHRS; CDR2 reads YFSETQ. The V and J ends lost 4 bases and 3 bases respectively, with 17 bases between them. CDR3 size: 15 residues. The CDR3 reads CASSRGAGAFYEQYF. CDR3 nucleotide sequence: TGCGCCAGCAGCCGCGGGGCGGGGGCGTTCTACGAGCAGTACTTC.

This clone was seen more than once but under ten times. CDR3 in amino acids: CASSLTGSDQPQHF. CDR3 bases: TGCGCCAGCAGCCTGACAGGATCCGATCAGCCCCAGCATTTT. The chain carries TRBV4-1 and TRBJ1-5; D possibly corresponds to TRBD1 (6 bases). The CDR3 is made up of 14 amino acids. Germline assignment: CDR1 MGHRA and CDR2 YSYEKL. Trimming stripped 4 bases from V and 5 bases from J, with 12 bases between.

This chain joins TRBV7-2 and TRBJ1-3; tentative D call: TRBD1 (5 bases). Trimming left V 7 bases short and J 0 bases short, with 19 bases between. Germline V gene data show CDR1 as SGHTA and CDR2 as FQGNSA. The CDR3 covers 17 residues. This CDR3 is CASTAGGNWNSGNTIYF. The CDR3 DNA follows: TGTGCCAGCACCGCCGGGGGAAATTGGAACTCTGGAAACACCATATATTTT.

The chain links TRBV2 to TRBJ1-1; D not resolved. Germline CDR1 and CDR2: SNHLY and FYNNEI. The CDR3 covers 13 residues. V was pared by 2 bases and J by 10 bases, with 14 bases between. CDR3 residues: CASSEFLQTRAFF. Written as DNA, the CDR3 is TGTGCCAGCAGTGAATTCCTCCAAACTAGAGCTTTCTTT. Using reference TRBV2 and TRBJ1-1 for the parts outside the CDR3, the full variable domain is EPEVTQTPSHQVTQMGQEVILRCVPISNHLYFYWYRQILGQKVEFLVSFYNNEISEKSEIFDDQFSVERPDGSNFTLKIRSTKLEDSAMYFCASSEFLQTRAFFGQGTRLTVV.

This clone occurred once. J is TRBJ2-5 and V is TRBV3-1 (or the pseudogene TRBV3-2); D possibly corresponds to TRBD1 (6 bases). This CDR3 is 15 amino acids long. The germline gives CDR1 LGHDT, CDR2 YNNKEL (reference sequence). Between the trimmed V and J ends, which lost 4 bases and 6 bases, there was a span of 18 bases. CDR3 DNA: TGTGCCAGCAGCCGACCGACGGACAGAGGAAAGACCCAGTACTTC. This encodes CASSRPTDRGKTQYF.

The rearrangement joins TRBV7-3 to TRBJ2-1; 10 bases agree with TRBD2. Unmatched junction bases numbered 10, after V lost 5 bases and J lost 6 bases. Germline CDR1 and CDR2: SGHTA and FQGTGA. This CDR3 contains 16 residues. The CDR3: CASSPYTSGTFNEQFF. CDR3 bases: TGTGCCAGCAGCCCTTATACTAGCGGGACCTTCAATGAGCAGTTCTTC. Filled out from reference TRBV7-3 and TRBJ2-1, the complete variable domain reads GAGVSQTPSNKVTEKGKYVELRCDPISGHTALYWYRQSLGQGPEFLIYFQGTGAADDSGLPNDRFFAVRPEGSVSTLKIQRTERGDSAVYLCASSPYTSGTFNEQFFGPGTRLTVL.

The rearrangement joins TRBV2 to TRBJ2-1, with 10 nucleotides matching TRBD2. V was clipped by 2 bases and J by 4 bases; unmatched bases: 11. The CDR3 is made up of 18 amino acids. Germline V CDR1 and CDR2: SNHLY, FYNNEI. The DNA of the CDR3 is TGTGCCAGCAGTGAAAGACCACCTGCTAGCGGGGGATACAATGAGCAGTTCTTC. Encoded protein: CASSERPPASGGYNEQFF.

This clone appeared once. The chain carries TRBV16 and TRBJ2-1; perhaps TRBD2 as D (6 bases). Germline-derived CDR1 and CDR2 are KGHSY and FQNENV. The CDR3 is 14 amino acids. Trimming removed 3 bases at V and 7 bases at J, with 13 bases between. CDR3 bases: TGTGCCAGCAGCCAGTGGGACTCGGGAAATGAGCAGTTCTTC. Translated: CASSQWDSGNEQFF.

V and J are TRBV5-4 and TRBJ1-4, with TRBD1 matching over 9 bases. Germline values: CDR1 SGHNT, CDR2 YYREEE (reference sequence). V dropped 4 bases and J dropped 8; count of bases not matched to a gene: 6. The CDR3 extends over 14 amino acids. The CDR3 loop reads CASSQDRGEEKLFF. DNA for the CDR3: TGTGCCAGCAGCCAGGACAGGGGAGAAGAAAAACTGTTTTTT.

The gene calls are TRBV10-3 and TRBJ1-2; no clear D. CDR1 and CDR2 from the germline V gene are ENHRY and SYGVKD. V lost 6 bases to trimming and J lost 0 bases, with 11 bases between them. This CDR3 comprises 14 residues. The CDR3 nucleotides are TGTGCCATCAGCCCCGGAACAGCTAACTATGGCTACACCTTC. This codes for CAISPGTANYGYTF.

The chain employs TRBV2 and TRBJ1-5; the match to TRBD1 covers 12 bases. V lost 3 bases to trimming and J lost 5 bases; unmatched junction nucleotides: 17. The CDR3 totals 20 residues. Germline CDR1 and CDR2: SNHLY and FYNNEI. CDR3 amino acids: CASSEAGGGQGAEAHQPQHF. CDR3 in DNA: TGTGCCAGCAGTGAGGCGGGCGGGGGACAGGGGGCTGAGGCTCATCAGCCCCAGCATTTT.

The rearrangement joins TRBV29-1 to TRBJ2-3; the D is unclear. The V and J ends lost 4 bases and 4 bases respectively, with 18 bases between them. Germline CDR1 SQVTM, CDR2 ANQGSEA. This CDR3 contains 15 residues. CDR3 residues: CSVGSGPAYSDTQYF. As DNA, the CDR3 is TGCAGCGTTGGGTCAGGCCCTGCGTACTCAGATACGCAGTATTTT.

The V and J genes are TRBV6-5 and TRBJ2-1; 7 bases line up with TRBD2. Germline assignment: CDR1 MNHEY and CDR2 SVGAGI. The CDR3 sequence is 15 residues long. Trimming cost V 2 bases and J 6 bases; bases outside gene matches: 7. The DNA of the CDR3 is TGTGCCAGCAGTTACCCCGGGGGGACCCCCAATGAGCAGTTCTTC. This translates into CASSYPGGTPNEQFF.